The T cell receptor beta chain described here comes from a study of graft-versus-host responses after intestinal transplantation. At the level of the study: Recipients had transplants, and these were multivisceral, liver-intestinal, or isolated intestinal. Among the recipients, all got anti-thymocyte globulin induction and then tacrolimus and steroids for around 3 years. Study-wide findings and caveats: Where graft-donor T cell macrochimerism was present, patients had high graft-versus-host to host-versus-graft clonal ratios in allografts. GvH clones surfaced in recipient marrow, some emerging earlier in ileum or blood.

Assay: immunoSEQ multiplex PCR; the TCRdb copy retains only in-frame clones and omits some. In the table there are 80,000 or so clones, about 90% of which are singletons. Concerning this clone: Its antigen remains unknown.

Germline lookup yields CDR1 LGHNT and CDR2 FRNRAP. CDR3 length: 16 amino acids. V dropped 5 bases and J dropped 5; count of bases not matched to a gene: 14. The V call is TRBV12-5, the J call TRBJ2-5; 7 bases align to TRBD2. The sample here was PBMCs, taken 98 days after intestinal transplantation. The receptor comes from a human patient who received an intestinal transplant, so some T cells may come from the graft donor. The CDR3 nucleotides are TGTGCTAGTGGTCCAAACCCTCGACTAGCTTGGGAGACCCAGTACTTC. It yields the protein CASGPNPRLAWETQYF.